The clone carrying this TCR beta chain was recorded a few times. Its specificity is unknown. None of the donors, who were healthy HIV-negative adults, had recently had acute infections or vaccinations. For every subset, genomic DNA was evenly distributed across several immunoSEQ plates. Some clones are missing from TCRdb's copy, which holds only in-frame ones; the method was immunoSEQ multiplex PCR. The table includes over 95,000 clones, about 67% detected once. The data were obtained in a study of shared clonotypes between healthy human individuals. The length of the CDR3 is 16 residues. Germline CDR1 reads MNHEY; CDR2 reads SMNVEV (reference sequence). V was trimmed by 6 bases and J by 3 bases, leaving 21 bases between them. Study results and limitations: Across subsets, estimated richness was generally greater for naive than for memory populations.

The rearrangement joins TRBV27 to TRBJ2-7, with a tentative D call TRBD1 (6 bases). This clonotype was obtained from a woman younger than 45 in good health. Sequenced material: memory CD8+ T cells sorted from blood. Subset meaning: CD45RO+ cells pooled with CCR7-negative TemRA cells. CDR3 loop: CASSFSPTGNSYEQYF. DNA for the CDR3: TGTGCCAGCAGCTTTTCCCCCACAGGGAATAGCTACGAGCAGTACTTC.